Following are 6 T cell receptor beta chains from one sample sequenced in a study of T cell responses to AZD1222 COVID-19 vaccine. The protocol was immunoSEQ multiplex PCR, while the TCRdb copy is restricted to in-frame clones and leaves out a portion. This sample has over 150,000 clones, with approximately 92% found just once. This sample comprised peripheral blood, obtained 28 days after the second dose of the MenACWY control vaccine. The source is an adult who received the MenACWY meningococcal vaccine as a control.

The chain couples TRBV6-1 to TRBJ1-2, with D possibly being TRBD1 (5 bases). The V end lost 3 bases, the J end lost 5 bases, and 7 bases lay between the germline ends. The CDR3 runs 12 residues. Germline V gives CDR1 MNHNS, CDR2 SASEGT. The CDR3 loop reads CASSEGPYGYTF. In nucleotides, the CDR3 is TGTGCCAGCAGTGAGGGACCGTATGGCTACACCTTC.

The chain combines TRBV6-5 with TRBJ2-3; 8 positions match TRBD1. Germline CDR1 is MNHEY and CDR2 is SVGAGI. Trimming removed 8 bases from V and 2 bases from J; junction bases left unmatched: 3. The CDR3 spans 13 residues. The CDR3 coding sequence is TGTGCCAGCCGACAGGGGACCACAGATACGCAGTATTTT. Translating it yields CASRQGTTDTQYF.

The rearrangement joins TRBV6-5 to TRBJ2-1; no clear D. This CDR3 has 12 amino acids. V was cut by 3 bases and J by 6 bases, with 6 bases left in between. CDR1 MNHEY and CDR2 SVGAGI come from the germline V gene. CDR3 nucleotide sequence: TGTGCCAGCAGTTATCTTTTCAATGAGCAGTTCTTC. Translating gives CASSYLFNEQFF.

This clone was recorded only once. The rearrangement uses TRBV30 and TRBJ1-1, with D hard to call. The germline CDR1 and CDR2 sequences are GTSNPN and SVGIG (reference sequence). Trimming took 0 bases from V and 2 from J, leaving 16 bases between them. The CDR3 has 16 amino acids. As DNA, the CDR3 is TGTGCCTGGAGTGTAAGGGCAAGTAGAGATAACACTGAAGCTTTCTTT. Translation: CAWSVRASRDNTEAFF.

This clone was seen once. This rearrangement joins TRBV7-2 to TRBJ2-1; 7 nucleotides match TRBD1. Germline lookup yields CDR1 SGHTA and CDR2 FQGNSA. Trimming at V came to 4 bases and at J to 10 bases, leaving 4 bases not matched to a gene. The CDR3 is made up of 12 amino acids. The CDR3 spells CASSSTGMEQFF. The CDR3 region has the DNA TGTGCCAGCAGCTCGACAGGGATGGAGCAGTTCTTC.

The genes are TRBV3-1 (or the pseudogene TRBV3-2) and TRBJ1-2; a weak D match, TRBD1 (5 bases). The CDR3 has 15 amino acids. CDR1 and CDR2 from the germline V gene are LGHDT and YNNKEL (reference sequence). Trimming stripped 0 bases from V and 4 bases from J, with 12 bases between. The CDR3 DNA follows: TGTGCCAGCAGCCAAGAGGGGCAGGGATCCTATGGCTACACCTTC. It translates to CASSQEGQGSYGYTF.